The next 15 T cell receptor beta chains were all read from a single sample in a study of shared T cell receptors in the human thymus. The table came from immunoSEQ multiplex PCR; TCRdb's copy has only in-frame clones and leaves some out. The sample shows about 660,000 clones, 88% of them seen only once. This sample was also put to use in a study of human thymus T cells.

The sequencing input was thymocytes. Source of these receptors: a boy under two years old with a congenital heart defect.

The chain uses TRBV7-2 and TRBJ1-2; TRBD1 agrees at 7 bases. The CDR3 spans 13 residues. Germline values: CDR1 SGHTA, CDR2 FQGNSA. Trimming took 5 bases from V and 8 from J; bases not matched to a gene: 8. This CDR3 is CASSHDRAGGYTF. The CDR3 region has the DNA TGTGCCAGCAGCCATGACAGGGCTGGAGGCTACACCTTC.

This rearrangement joins TRBV2 to TRBJ2-7, with a possible D match to TRBD2 (6 bases). Trimming pared 9 bases from V and 3 bases from J, leaving 12 bases between. Germline CDR1 reads SNHLY; CDR2 reads FYNNEI. The CDR3 has 12 amino acids. CDR3 nucleotide sequence: TGTGCCAGTAGCGGTTCCCTCTACGAGCAGTACTTC. It is translated as CASSGSLYEQYF.

The chain is built from TRBV5-4 and TRBJ2-7; D gene unclear. Trimming took 5 bases from V and 7 from J, leaving 22 bases between them. Germline V lookup: CDR1 SGHNT, CDR2 YYREEE (reference sequence). This CDR3 is built from 15 residues. CDR3 nucleotides: TGTGCCAGCAGTCTGCTGGGCGTTTTACGTCGTGAGCAGTACTTC. This encodes CASSLLGVLRREQYF.

The rearrangement joins TRBV6-1 to TRBJ1-1, with D possibly being TRBD1 (6 bases). In germline, CDR1 is MNHNS, CDR2 SASEGT. The V end lost 4 bases, the J end lost 8 bases, and 14 bases lay between the germline ends. The CDR3 covers 13 residues. CDR3 protein: CASSARTVTEAFF. The CDR3 bases are TGTGCCAGCAGTGCGCGGACAGTAACCGAAGCTTTCTTT.

The chain links TRBV5-6 to TRBJ2-7, with 7 positions matching TRBD1. The CDR3 has 15 amino acids. Per the germline V gene, CDR1 is SGHDT and CDR2 is YYEEEE. With 1 base clipped from V and 5 bases from J, the junction kept 9 bases outside the gene matches. Here the CDR3 DNA reads TGTGCCAGCAGCTTGCCGACAGGGCTGTTCCACGAGCAGTACTTC. Its protein is CASSLPTGLFHEQYF.

The chain couples TRBV7-9 to TRBJ1-5, with 7 bases that match TRBD1. The trim removed 2 bases at V and 9 bases at J, leaving 1 base unmatched. Per the germline V gene, CDR1 is SEHNR and CDR2 is FQNEAQ (reference sequence). This CDR3 has 12 residues. CDR3 sequence (DNA): TGTGCCAGCAGCTTACCAGGGGGGCCCCAGCATTTT. It specifies CASSLPGGPQHF.

The gene calls are TRBV18 and TRBJ2-7; 9 bases line up with TRBD1. This CDR3 has 18 residues. Unmatched junction bases numbered 16, after V lost 2 bases and J lost 5 bases. CDR1 and CDR2 (germline): KGHSH, LQKENI. CDR3 coding DNA: TGTGCCAGCTCACCAAGGGTAGCATTGAGACAGGGGGTCCACGAGCAGTACTTC. The encoded protein is CASSPRVALRQGVHEQYF. The full variable domain, completed using reference TRBV18 and TRBJ2-7, is NAGVMQNPRHLVRRRGQEARLRCSPMKGHSHVYWYRQLPEEGLKFMVYLQKENIIDESGMPKERFSAEFPKEGPSILRIQQVVRGDSAAYFCASSPRVALRQGVHEQYFGPGTRLTVT.

This clone was picked up a small number of times. The CDR3 reads CASSLSAIRLYEQYF. CDR3 DNA: TGTGCCAGCAGCTTATCTGCCATCCGACTCTACGAGCAGTACTTC. The genes are TRBV11-3 and TRBJ2-7; no reliable D call. Germline CDR1 SGHNT, CDR2 YENEEA. The V end was cut by 2 bases, the J end by 3 bases, with 14 bases between. The CDR3 sequence is 15 residues long.

Only one count was recorded for this clone. The chain couples TRBV6-8 to TRBJ2-2; D ambiguous. Per the germline V gene, CDR1 is MNHGY and CDR2 is SAAAGT. CDR3 length: 15 residues. Trimming took 8 bases from V and 3 from J, leaving 16 bases between them. The CDR3, as DNA: TGTGCCAGCCCGCGCCGCGACTCCTACACCGGGGAGCTGTTTTTT. It translates to CASPRRDSYTGELFF.

A note on this clone: The sample holds other DNA sequences that translate to the same CDR3. This sequence joins TRBV5-1 and TRBJ1-3; D unresolved. Germline CDR1 reads SGHRS; CDR2 reads YFSETQ. V was cut by 0 bases and J by 7 bases, with 23 bases left in between. CDR3 length equals 18 residues. The CDR3 reads CASSLAEGTRRAGNTIYF. CDR3 DNA sequence: TGCGCCAGCAGCTTGGCCGAGGGTACTCGCCGGGCGGGGAACACCATATATTTT.

The rearrangement joins TRBV6-5 to TRBJ1-5; TRBD1 might be the D (5 bases). The CDR3 sequence is 13 residues long. From germline, CDR1 is MNHEY and CDR2 SVGAGI. The V gene lost 6 bases and the J gene lost 6 bases, with 12 bases spanning the gap. The CDR3 DNA reads TGTGCCAGCAGGTCAGGGAGGCGTCAGCCCCAGCATTTT. This encodes CASRSGRRQPQHF.

The gene calls are TRBV30 and TRBJ2-6; possible D gene TRBD2, 6 bases. Trimming took 2 bases from V and 0 from J, leaving 11 bases between them. Germline loops: CDR1 GTSNPN, CDR2 SVGIG (reference sequence). The CDR3 is 16 residues long. The CDR3 protein is CAWSLPGGSGANVLTF. CDR3 DNA sequence: TGTGCCTGGAGTCTCCCCGGGGGCTCTGGGGCCAACGTCCTGACTTTC.

The J gene is TRBJ2-1, the V gene TRBV14; 10 nucleotides line up with TRBD2. CDR3 size: 15 residues. Trimming removed 2 bases from V and 9 bases from J; junction bases left unmatched: 7. The germline CDR1 and CDR2 sequences are SGHDN and FVKESK. CDR3 in DNA: TGTGCCAGCAGCCAACGTCTAGCGGGAGTAAGTGAGCAGTTCTTC. This sequence encodes CASSQRLAGVSEQFF.

The genes are TRBV11-2 and TRBJ1-1; possible D gene TRBD1, 6 bases. V lost 1 base, J lost 0 bases, and 15 bases lay in between. CDR1 and CDR2 (germline): SGHAT, FQNNGV. The CDR3 contains 17 residues. The chain's CDR3 is CASSLVNRAIMNTEAFF. Here the CDR3 DNA reads TGTGCCAGCAGCTTAGTAAACAGGGCAATAATGAACACTGAAGCTTTCTTT. The whole variable domain, remainder taken from reference TRBV11-2 and TRBJ1-1, is EAGVAQSPRYKIIEKRQSVAFWCNPISGHATLYWYQQILGQGPKLLIQFQNNGVVDDSQLPKDRFSAERLKGVDSTLKIQPAKLEDSAVYLCASSLVNRAIMNTEAFFGQGTRLTVV.

This chain links TRBV29-1 with TRBJ1-5; possible D gene TRBD1, 5 bases. This CDR3 contains 14 residues. Germline V gene sequence: CDR1 SQVTM, CDR2 ANQGSEA. V was cut by 7 bases and J by 6 bases, with 19 bases left in between. CDR3 region: CSASGEGRGQPQHF. The CDR3 nucleotides read TGCAGCGCGAGCGGGGAGGGGCGAGGTCAGCCCCAGCATTTT.